This TCR beta chain stems from a study of T-cell reconstitution after alpha-beta-depleted transplantation in children. Findings and caveats of the study: By about two months after transplant, alpha-beta T cells reportedly arose from several hundred graft clones that had expanded.

In germline, CDR1 is SQVTM, CDR2 ANQGSEA. CDR3 length equals 13 residues. V lost 6 bases and J 6 bases, leaving 14 bases between the germline ends. Using unique molecular identifiers, the investigators prepared the TCRbeta library. MiXCR, run by TCRdb on the PCR reads, gives a single entry per CDR3 protein. The sample lists about 540,000 distinct CDR3 sequences, around 27% occurring once. As concerns this clonotype: Its antigen is undetermined.

The receptor was isolated from a boy younger than two with Wiskott-Aldrich syndrome, due to receive a stem cell transplant. The chain links TRBV29-1 to TRBJ2-2; D is unresolved. The material was PBMCs, obtained before TCRalphabeta/CD19-depleted stem cell transplant. The CDR3 sequence: CSVAGSTAGELFF. The CDR3 DNA sequence: TGCAGCGTCGCCGGGTCCACTGCCGGGGAGCTGTTTTTT.